The 27 T cell receptor beta chains below come from one sample, sequenced in a study of control samples from healthy donors and cancer patients. Sequencing was performed with immunoSEQ multiplex PCR; in TCRdb, only in-frame clones are kept and a portion is missing. This table has a few hundred thousand clones, more than 80% appearing once. Input material: PBMCs. The receptors originated from a man aged 40-49 years with head and neck cancer.

This chain joins TRBV28 and TRBJ1-1; D ambiguous. Looked up from germline, CDR1 is MDHEN and CDR2 is SYDVKM. This CDR3 is 15 amino acids long. Trimming cost V 3 bases and J 3 bases, with 14 bases left between them. In DNA, the CDR3 is TGTGCCAGCAGTTTCCTGGGTAGTCTGGACACTGAAGCTTTCTTT. It encodes CASSFLGSLDTEAFF.

The genes are TRBV7-2 and TRBJ2-5; D ambiguous. CDR1 and CDR2 from the germline V gene are SGHTA and FQGNSA. The CDR3 loop spans 14 amino acids. Between the trimmed V and J ends, which lost 3 bases and 2 bases, there was a span of 10 bases. Here the CDR3 reads CASSLRLGQETQYF. CDR3 in DNA: TGTGCCAGCAGCTTGCGCTTAGGGCAAGAGACCCAGTACTTC.

J is TRBJ2-1 and V is TRBV24-1; D assignment may be TRBD1 or TRBD2 (6 bases each). CDR1 is KGHDR, CDR2 SFDVKD, per germline. The CDR3 has 17 residues. Trimming shortened V by 2 bases and J by 1 base, and 14 bases separated the two germline ends. In nucleotides, the CDR3 is TGTGCCACCAGTGATTCGAGACAGGACTATTCCTACAATGAGCAGTTCTTC. Protein: CATSDSRQDYSYNEQFF.

The J gene is TRBJ2-1, the V gene TRBV4-3; D may match TRBD1 or TRBD2 (5 bases each). The CDR3 runs to 15 residues. CDR1 and CDR2 (germline): LGHNA, YSLEER. The V and J ends lost 6 bases and 0 bases respectively, with 12 bases between them. The CDR3 is CASSPVGTSYNEQFF. The CDR3 nucleotides are TGCGCCAGCAGTCCCGTCGGGACCTCCTACAATGAGCAGTTCTTC.

With regard to this clone: This may come from a read error, since a much larger clone is one base off. This sample includes further DNA sequences coding for the same CDR3. The chain links TRBV5-6 to TRBJ1-5; D is uncertain. The CDR3 loop spans 13 amino acids. The V and J ends lost 1 base and 0 bases respectively, with 2 bases between them. Per germline, CDR1 SGHDT and CDR2 YYEEEE. CDR3 nucleotide sequence: TGTGCCAGCAGCTTGCGTAGCAATCAGCCCCAGCATTTT. Amino acids: CASSLRSNQPQHF.

V is TRBV5-5 and J is TRBJ2-1, with no clear D. V lost 1 base, J lost 0 bases, and 11 bases lay in between. Germline assignment: CDR1 SGHKS and CDR2 YYEKEE (reference sequence). The CDR3 consists of 16 residues. For the CDR3, the DNA is TGTGCCAGCAGCTTGAACCGCTCTAGCTCCTACAATGAGCAGTTCTTC. It encodes CASSLNRSSSYNEQFF.

The genes are TRBV28 and TRBJ1-3; D unresolved. CDR1 is MDHEN and CDR2 is SYDVKM in the germline V gene. This CDR3 comprises 14 residues. The ends were cut back, 3 bases at V and 0 bases at J, with 6 bases in the middle. This CDR3 is CASSFRFSGNTIYF. CDR3 in DNA: TGTGCCAGCAGTTTTAGGTTCTCTGGAAACACCATATATTTT.

The DNA of the CDR3 is TGCGCCAGCAGTGAGTCGACGCGACCCCGGAGGGGCACAGATACGCAGTATTTT. This codes for CASSESTRPRRGTDTQYF. The genes are TRBV10-1 and TRBJ2-3; D perhaps matches TRBD2 (6 bases). V was cut by 0 bases and J by 1 base, with 17 bases left in between. CDR3 size: 18 residues. From germline, CDR1 is WNHNN and CDR2 SYGVQD (reference sequence).

This chain connects TRBV3-1 (or the pseudogene TRBV3-2) to TRBJ1-2; the D is unclear. There are 13 residues in the CDR3. Germline loops: CDR1 LGHDT, CDR2 YNNKEL (reference sequence). V was clipped by 2 bases and J by 3 bases, with 7 bases between them. This CDR3 is CASSQKGYYGYTF. For the CDR3, the DNA is TGTGCCAGCAGCCAAAAGGGCTACTATGGCTACACCTTC.

The V and J genes are TRBV11-3 and TRBJ2-3, with a tentative D call TRBD1 (6 bases). V was shortened by 0 bases and J by 4 bases, with 11 bases between the two germline ends. The CDR3 has 15 amino acids. Germline V lookup: CDR1 SGHNT, CDR2 YENEEA. This chain's CDR3 is CASSLDLRQADTQYF. CDR3 nucleotides: TGTGCCAGCAGCTTAGATCTTAGACAGGCAGATACGCAGTATTTT.

The V and J genes are TRBV28 and TRBJ2-2, with 9 bases aligning to TRBD2. With V trimmed by 6 bases and J by 4 bases, 12 bases remained unmatched. Germline V gives CDR1 MDHEN, CDR2 SYDVKM. This CDR3 region has 17 residues. CDR3 nucleotides: TGTGCCAGCAGCCCAGGAGCGGGAGGCCTTCGCACCGGGGAGCTGTTTTTT. It is translated as CASSPGAGGLRTGELFF.

CDR3 residues: CASRTFVGQGGNEQFF. In DNA form, the CDR3 reads TGTGCCAGCAGAACCTTCGTGGGACAGGGTGGCAATGAGCAGTTCTTC. This chain uses TRBV27 with TRBJ2-1; TRBD1 aligns across 9 bases. Per the germline V gene, CDR1 is MNHEY and CDR2 is SMNVEV (reference sequence). V gave up 6 bases and J gave up 6 bases; unmatched junction bases: 12. CDR3 length equals 16 residues.

The chain combines TRBV2 with TRBJ2-5, with TRBD1 matching over 7 bases. CDR3 length: 13 residues. V dropped 8 bases and J dropped 5; count of bases not matched to a gene: 8. CDR1 is SNHLY and CDR2 is FYNNEI in the germline V gene. The CDR3 DNA follows: TGTGCCAGCTGGAGAGGGGGCGCGGAGACCCAGTACTTC. Its translation: CASWRGGAETQYF.

This clone was detected only a few times. The V call is TRBV7-9, the J call TRBJ1-5; D is ambiguous. CDR3 size: 14 residues. V was pared by 6 bases and J by 0 bases, with 9 bases between. Germline V gene lookup returns CDR1 SEHNR and CDR2 FQNEAQ (reference sequence). The CDR3 protein is CASSGRYSNQPQHF. For the CDR3, the DNA is TGTGCCAGCAGTGGACGATATAGCAATCAGCCCCAGCATTTT. The full variable domain, in which reference TRBV7-9 and TRBJ1-5 provide the parts outside the CDR3, is DTGVSQNPRHKITKRGQNVTFRCDPISEHNRLYWYRQTLGQGPEFLTYFQNEAQLEKSRLLSDRFSAERPKGSFSTLEIQRTEQGDSAMYLCASSGRYSNQPQHFGDGTRLSIL.

This rearrangement joins TRBV7-3 to TRBJ2-1, with D perhaps TRBD1 or TRBD2 (5 bases each). Germline V gene data show CDR1 as SGHTA and CDR2 as FQGTGA. Trimming cost V 4 bases and J 7 bases, with 14 bases left between them. This CDR3 contains 14 residues. CDR3 sequence reads: CASSSPGAWNEQFF. CDR3 in DNA: TGTGCCAGCAGCTCCCCCGGGGCCTGGAATGAGCAGTTCTTC.

This chain connects TRBV7-3 to TRBJ2-5; 9 nucleotides align to TRBD1. J gave up 2 bases and V 4 bases, and 5 bases lay outside the gene matches. The CDR3 has 15 amino acids. CDR1 and CDR2 (germline): SGHTA, FQGTGA. CDR3 in amino acids: CASSSGQGSQETQYF. CDR3 DNA sequence: TGTGCCAGCAGCTCCGGACAGGGGAGTCAAGAGACCCAGTACTTC.

Turning to this clone: Distinct nucleotide sequences in the sample also encode this CDR3. The chain uses TRBV11-2 and TRBJ2-7; D gene uncertain. This CDR3 has 12 amino acids. The germline V gene encodes CDR1 SGHAT and CDR2 FQNNGV. V lost 1 base, J lost 3 bases, and 4 bases lay in between. The CDR3 DNA sequence: TGTGCCAGCAGCTTAGGGGTCTACGAGCAGTACTTC. Translating gives CASSLGVYEQYF.

J is TRBJ1-1 and V is TRBV3-1 (or the pseudogene TRBV3-2); tentative D call: TRBD1 (6 bases). Looked up from germline, CDR1 is LGHDT and CDR2 is YNNKEL (reference sequence). The CDR3 has 14 residues. V gave up 1 base and J gave up 1 base, with 7 bases separating them. The CDR3 DNA reads TGTGCCAGCAGCCAAGTAGGGGGGAACACTGAAGCTTTCTTT. It specifies CASSQVGGNTEAFF.

The chain carries TRBV7-9 and TRBJ2-2; 7 nucleotides line up with TRBD1. The V segment lost 5 bases and the J segment 4 bases; nucleotides outside the gene matches: 10. Germline V CDR1 and CDR2: SEHNR, FQNEAQ (reference sequence). This CDR3 has 16 residues. The CDR3 is CASSHYRGKGTGELFF. The CDR3 region has the DNA TGTGCCAGCAGCCACTACAGGGGAAAGGGCACCGGGGAGCTGTTTTTT. Combining the CDR3 with reference TRBV7-9 and TRBJ2-2 gives the whole variable domain DTGVSQNPRHKITKRGQNVTFRCDPISEHNRLYWYRQTLGQGPEFLTYFQNEAQLEKSRLLSDRFSAERPKGSFSTLEIQRTEQGDSAMYLCASSHYRGKGTGELFFGEGSRLTVL.

The chain recombines TRBV18 with TRBJ2-7; D unclear. Germline V gene sequence: CDR1 KGHSH, CDR2 LQKENI. The CDR3 extends over 13 amino acids. V was clipped by 6 bases and J by 3 bases, with 12 bases between them. In nucleotides, the CDR3 is TGTGCCAGCTCCGTCCTTCTAGACTACGAGCAGTACTTC. Translating it yields CASSVLLDYEQYF.

The chain recombines TRBV9 with TRBJ1-2; maybe TRBD1 (5 bases). Germline-derived CDR1 and CDR2 are SGDLS and YYNGEE. Trimming took 5 bases from V and 8 from J, leaving 16 bases between them. The CDR3 is 13 residues long. CDR3 sequence (DNA): TGTGCCAGCAGTTATTTATATACAGGCGGCTACACCTTC. It encodes CASSYLYTGGYTF.

The chain joins TRBV30 to TRBJ1-5, with D maybe TRBD1 (6 bases). Trimming took off 3 bases at V and 3 bases at J, with 12 bases between the two ends. The CDR3 length is 14 residues. CDR1 and CDR2 from the germline V gene are GTSNPN and SVGIG (reference sequence). CDR3 coding DNA: TGTGCCTGGAGCCAGGGGTCCGCCAATCAGCCCCAGCATTTT. Its protein product is CAWSQGSANQPQHF.

This clone was seen more than once but under ten times. The chain recombines TRBV18 with TRBJ2-7, with D possibly TRBD2 on 6 matching bases. Germline lookup yields CDR1 KGHSH and CDR2 LQKENI. V lost 3 bases, J lost 5 bases, and 20 bases lay in between. This CDR3 has 16 residues. CDR3 nucleotide sequence: TGTGCCAGCTCACCCATCTGGGGGGACCGAGCCCACGAGCAGTACTTC. Amino acids: CASSPIWGDRAHEQYF.

This chain links TRBV27 with TRBJ1-6; 11 bases map to TRBD1. There are 15 residues in the CDR3. CDR1 is MNHEY, CDR2 SMNVEV, per germline (reference sequence). V lost 4 bases, J lost 8 bases, and 4 bases stayed unmatched. CDR3 protein: CASSWTGGADSPLHF. In DNA, the CDR3 is TGTGCCAGCAGTTGGACAGGGGGCGCGGATTCACCCCTCCACTTT.

This rearrangement joins TRBV10-3 to TRBJ1-5, with TRBD1 as a possible D gene (6 bases). The CDR3 loop spans 15 amino acids. The germline V and J ends were trimmed by 6 bases and 5 bases, with 17 bases remaining between them. Germline V CDR1 and CDR2: ENHRY, SYGVKD. The CDR3 loop reads CAISQGNRVDQPQHF. For the CDR3, the DNA is TGTGCCATCAGCCAGGGGAACAGAGTAGATCAGCCCCAGCATTTT.

The V and J genes are TRBV14 and TRBJ2-2; D is uncertain. CDR3 size: 14 residues. Germline CDR1 reads SGHDN; CDR2 reads FVKESK. V was trimmed by 0 bases and J by 6 bases, leaving 8 bases between them. The CDR3 nucleotides are TGTGCCAGCAGCCAAGATGGGCTAGCCGGGGAGCTGTTTTTT. Its protein is CASSQDGLAGELFF. The variable domain in full, completed from reference TRBV14 and TRBJ2-2, reads EAGVTQFPSHSVIEKGQTVTLRCDPISGHDNLYWYRRVMGKEIKFLLHFVKESKQDESGMPNNRFLAERTGGTYSTLKVQPAELEDSGVYFCASSQDGLAGELFFGEGSRLTVL.

The rearrangement links TRBV6-5 to TRBJ2-1; D call uncertain. V was cut by 0 bases and J by 4 bases, with 7 bases left in between. There are 14 residues in the CDR3. Germline V lookup: CDR1 MNHEY, CDR2 SVGAGI. CDR3 region: CASSYSGKYNEQFF. CDR3 nucleotides: TGTGCCAGCAGTTACTCGGGCAAGTACAATGAGCAGTTCTTC.